A single sample is the source of the 12 T cell receptor beta chains below, sequenced in a study of siplizumab effects on memory and regulatory T cells (dated by TCRdb to the late 2010s). The receptor library was made with the immunoSEQ multiplex PCR assay. Imported from immuneACCESS, the table was reduced by TCRdb to in-frame sequences with V and J called. These copies leave out some clones; in studies compared against another copy, an unresolved V gene accounts for under half, and the cause of the remainder is not known. Counted in this sample were some 97,000 clones; less than 95% of them appeared once. Jointly, the top ten make up less than 1.5% of the sample. Sequenced: non-Treg CD4+ T cells sorted from blood. Sample cell subset or site, as interpreted from the label and publication: FACS-sorted unstimulated CD4+ non-regulatory T cells. These receptors were obtained from a human donor in good health.

The chain couples TRBV30 to TRBJ2-7; 8 bases align to TRBD2. CDR1 and CDR2 (germline): GTSNPN, SVGIG (reference sequence). Losses at the gene ends were 6 bases for V and 3 bases for J; bases not matched to a gene: 7. The CDR3 consists of 13 residues. The CDR3 loop is CACIPGLVYEQYF. CDR3 nucleotide sequence: TGTGCCTGTATACCGGGACTAGTCTACGAGCAGTACTTC.

The CDR3: CASSAIPGLVPDEQYF. DNA for the CDR3: TGTGCCAGCAGTGCAATACCGGGACTCGTGCCGGACGAGCAGTACTTC. V gene TRBV2 combines with J gene TRBJ2-7, with a weak D call TRBD2 (6 bases). CDR1 is SNHLY and CDR2 is FYNNEI in the germline V gene. The germline V and J ends were trimmed by 4 bases and 5 bases, with 21 bases remaining between them. The CDR3 is made up of 16 amino acids.

The chain is built from TRBV6-6 and TRBJ2-3, with TRBD1 as a possible D gene (5 bases). V was shortened by 6 bases and J by 1 base, with 14 bases between the two germline ends. This CDR3 region has 15 residues. Germline CDR1 reads MNHNY; CDR2 reads SVGAGI (reference sequence). The DNA for the CDR3 is TGTGCCAGCAGGTCACAGGTAACTGGCACAGATACGCAGTATTTT. Protein sequence: CASRSQVTGTDTQYF.

The chain carries TRBV6-4 and TRBJ2-1, with D maybe TRBD1 (5 bases). The CDR3 covers 15 residues. V lost 6 bases to trimming and J lost 5 bases, with 17 bases between them. CDR1 MRHNA and CDR2 SNTAGT come from the germline V gene. DNA of the CDR3: TGTGCCAGCAGCTTAATGGGCCAGGGAAACAATGAGCAGTTCTTC. It is translated as CASSLMGQGNNEQFF.

The J gene is TRBJ2-3, the V gene TRBV6-1; 7 bases line up with TRBD2. Germline CDR1 reads MNHNS; CDR2 reads SASEGT. The CDR3 is 14 residues long. V was clipped by 9 bases and J by 3 bases; unmatched bases: 9. Here the CDR3 reads CASGGGLATDTQYF. CDR3 DNA sequence: TGTGCCAGTGGGGGGGGTTTGGCGACAGATACGCAGTATTTT.

The chain couples TRBV28 to TRBJ2-5; 7 nucleotides align to TRBD1. Germline V gene lookup returns CDR1 MDHEN and CDR2 SYDVKM. The junction had 8 bases not matched to a gene; V was cut back by 2 bases and J by 2 bases. The CDR3 totals 16 residues. CDR3 in amino acids: CASSLPGDSKQETQYF. The CDR3 DNA is TGTGCCAGCAGTTTACCCGGGGACAGCAAACAAGAGACCCAGTACTTC.

J is TRBJ2-5 and V is TRBV5-1; weak D call: TRBD2 (6 bases). Trimming removed 0 bases at V and 4 bases at J, with 10 bases between. This CDR3 is built from 14 residues. Germline V gene sequence: CDR1 SGHRS, CDR2 YFSETQ. CDR3 nucleotides: TGCGCCAGCAGCTTGGGGATGGGAGGAGAGACCCAGTACTTC. Translation gives CASSLGMGGETQYF.

This clone has only a few counts. V and J are TRBV19 and TRBJ1-5, with a weak D call TRBD1 (5 bases). V lost 0 bases and J lost 7, with 13 bases in between. The CDR3 has 15 residues. Germline V gives CDR1 LNHDA, CDR2 SQIVND (reference sequence). The DNA for the CDR3 is TGTGCCAGTAGTATAGAGGGGGTTGGTAGACAGCCCCAGCATTTT. It is translated as CASSIEGVGRQPQHF.

In its sample, this clone was seen once. The chain joins TRBV5-1 to TRBJ1-5; D is uncertain. Trimming removed 0 bases from V and 1 base from J, with 8 bases in between. Germline V gene sequence: CDR1 SGHRS, CDR2 YFSETQ. The CDR3 sequence is 15 residues long. CDR3: CASSLEGTSNQPQHF. The CDR3 DNA follows: TGCGCCAGCAGCTTGGAGGGTACCAGCAATCAGCCCCAGCATTTT.

The chain uses TRBV23-1 and TRBJ2-3; D is unresolved. TRBV23-1 is assigned to the ORF class and has an uncertain function. The CDR3 has 11 amino acids. V gave up 8 bases and J gave up 10 bases, with 13 bases separating them. CDR3 protein: CASARQDAQYF. CDR3 bases: TGCGCCAGCGCCCGGCAGGATGCGCAGTATTTT.

The chain carries TRBV7-3 and TRBJ2-3; D call uncertain. The V end was cut by 5 bases, the J end by 4 bases, with 13 bases between. CDR3 length: 14 residues. Per the germline V gene, CDR1 is SGHTA and CDR2 is FQGTGA. CDR3: CASSPQRPPDTQYF. The CDR3 nucleotides read TGTGCCAGCAGCCCGCAGCGACCCCCAGATACGCAGTATTTT.

This clone was seen a single time. This sequence joins TRBV5-1 and TRBJ2-5; 11 nucleotides line up with TRBD2. Germline CDR1 and CDR2: SGHRS and YFSETQ. CDR3 length equals 17 residues. With V trimmed by 0 bases and J by 1 base, 5 bases remained unmatched. DNA for the CDR3: TGCGCCAGCAGCTTGGTTACGACTAGCGGGACCCAAGAGACCCAGTACTTC. Protein sequence: CASSLVTTSGTQETQYF.